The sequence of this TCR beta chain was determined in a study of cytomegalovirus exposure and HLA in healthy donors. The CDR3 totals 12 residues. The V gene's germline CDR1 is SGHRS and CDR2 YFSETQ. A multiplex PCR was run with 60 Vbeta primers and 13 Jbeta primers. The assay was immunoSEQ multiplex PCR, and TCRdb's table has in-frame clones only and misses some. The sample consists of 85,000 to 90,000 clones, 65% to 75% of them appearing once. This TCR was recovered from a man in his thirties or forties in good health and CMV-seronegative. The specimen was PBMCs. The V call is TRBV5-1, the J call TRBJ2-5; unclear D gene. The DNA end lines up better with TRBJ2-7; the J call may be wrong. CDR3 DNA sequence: TGCGCCAGCAGCTTGGCCTCCTACGAGCAGTACTTC. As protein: CASSLASYEQYF.